This TCR beta chain was sequenced during a study of brain T cells in children with intractable seizures. Sequencing used immunoSEQ multiplex PCR; TCRdb keeps in-frame clones, though not all of them. The sample yields 70,000 to 90,000 clones, more than 85% seen once. Per germline, CDR1 SGHDN and CDR2 FVKESK. The CDR3 length is 17 residues. Between the trimmed V and J ends, which lost 1 base and 0 bases, there was a span of 10 bases. Pre-surgery treatment included at least one anti-epileptic drug. This receptor was identified in a boy under two years old with tuberous sclerosis and intractable seizures. This chain uses TRBV14 with TRBJ1-6, with D hard to call. Here the sequenced sample was peripheral blood, taken at surgery. The CDR3 protein is CASSQAVWSSYNSPLHF. In nucleotides, the CDR3 is TGTGCCAGCAGCCAAGCCGTGTGGAGCTCCTATAATTCACCCCTCCACTTT.